One sample yielded the 28 T cell receptor beta chains listed below, sequenced in a study of blood T cell repertoires in COVID-19. Sequencing was performed with immunoSEQ multiplex PCR; in TCRdb, only in-frame clones are kept and a portion is missing. The sample includes more than 300,000 clones, around 88% of them seen just once. What was sequenced was peripheral blood. These receptor sequences come from a woman aged 45-65 years with acute or convalescent COVID-19.

The chain recombines TRBV29-1 with TRBJ2-1; 7 bases fit TRBD1. This CDR3 region has 13 residues. Germline CDR1 SQVTM, CDR2 ANQGSEA. With V trimmed by 8 bases and J by 2 bases, 6 bases remained unmatched. The CDR3 region has the DNA TGCAGCAACCGGGACAGCGCCTACAATGAGCAGTTCTTC. It translates to CSNRDSAYNEQFF.

V is TRBV30 and J is TRBJ2-1; D ambiguous. Germline V gives CDR1 GTSNPN, CDR2 SVGIG (reference sequence). V was clipped by 1 base and J by 9 bases, with 10 bases between them. This CDR3 spans 12 amino acids. The chain's CDR3 is CAWSGSVFEQFF. The CDR3, as DNA: TGTGCCTGGAGTGGTTCAGTCTTTGAGCAGTTCTTC.

The J gene is TRBJ2-7, the V gene TRBV7-2, with D hard to call. The germline V gene has CDR1 SGHTA and CDR2 FQGNSA. V shed 5 bases and J shed 2 bases, with 7 bases lying between them. The CDR3 has 12 residues. The CDR3 nucleotides are TGTGCCAGCAGCCTCCCTACCTACGAGCAGTACTTC. Its protein product is CASSLPTYEQYF.

The chain recombines TRBV4-2 with TRBJ1-1; D remains ambiguous. This CDR3 has 16 residues. CDR1 is LGHNA, CDR2 YNFKEQ, per germline. Trimming stripped 1 base from V and 0 bases from J, with 12 bases between. The CDR3 nucleotides read TGTGCCAGCAGCCAAGGGTCCGCCCCTATGAACACTGAAGCTTTCTTT. It is translated as CASSQGSAPMNTEAFF.

The chain employs TRBV10-3 and TRBJ2-5, with D possibly matching TRBD2 (6 bases). This CDR3 has 13 amino acids. The germline V gene has CDR1 ENHRY and CDR2 SYGVKD. Trimming stripped 8 bases from V and 4 bases from J, with 14 bases between. In nucleotides, the CDR3 is TGTGCCATCGGATGGCAGGAGGGAGAGACCCAGTACTTC. Amino acids: CAIGWQEGETQYF.

This clone was recorded a few times. V and J are TRBV30 and TRBJ1-1; no clear D gene. Germline CDR1 and CDR2: GTSNPN and SVGIG (reference sequence). The CDR3 is 13 amino acids. V shed 2 bases and J shed 2 bases, with 9 bases lying between them. The CDR3 coding sequence is TGTGCCTGGAGTCGGGTTGTAAACACTGAAGCTTTCTTT. Its translation: CAWSRVVNTEAFF.

The gene calls are TRBV5-8 and TRBJ2-1; TRBD2 aligns across 9 bases. From germline, CDR1 is SGHTS and CDR2 YDEGEE. The ends lost 0 bases at V and 1 base at J; junction bases unmatched: 11. The CDR3 spans 19 residues. CDR3 coding DNA: TGTGCCAGCAGCTTGGTGCTGGGGTATGCGGGAGGGTCCTACAATGAGCAGTTCTTC. Translating gives CASSLVLGYAGGSYNEQFF.

The J gene is TRBJ2-3, the V gene TRBV4-2; TRBD2 matches 8 bases. Germline assignment: CDR1 LGHNA and CDR2 YNFKEQ. The CDR3 consists of 15 residues. Trimming at V came to 0 bases and at J to 6 bases, leaving 5 bases not matched to a gene. The CDR3: CASSQEEAGADTQYF. CDR3 sequence (DNA): TGTGCCAGCAGCCAAGAGGAAGCGGGAGCTGATACGCAGTATTTT.

The chain couples TRBV19 to TRBJ2-1, with 8 bases that match TRBD1. This CDR3 has 15 amino acids. Germline V gene lookup returns CDR1 LNHDA and CDR2 SQIVND (reference sequence). V dropped 5 bases and J dropped 3; count of bases not matched to a gene: 6. The CDR3 loop reads CASSLDRGSYNEQFF. The CDR3 coding sequence is TGTGCCAGTAGTCTTGACAGGGGAAGCTACAATGAGCAGTTCTTC.

This chain joins TRBV3-1 (or the pseudogene TRBV3-2) and TRBJ1-2, with D perhaps TRBD1 (6 bases). The V end lost 0 bases, the J end lost 4 bases, and 12 bases lay between the germline ends. Germline V lookup: CDR1 LGHDT, CDR2 YNNKEL (reference sequence). The CDR3 consists of 15 residues. The CDR3 nucleotides read TGTGCCAGCAGCCAAGAACAGGGTCACGCCTATGGCTACACCTTC. It codes for CASSQEQGHAYGYTF.

The chain links TRBV25-1 to TRBJ2-7, with a tentative D call TRBD2 (5 bases). The ends were cut back, 3 bases at V and 0 bases at J, with 9 bases in the middle. The CDR3 runs 14 residues. Germline CDR1 reads MGHDK; CDR2 reads SYGVNS. CDR3 loop: CASSDPGSSYEQYF. The CDR3 coding sequence is TGTGCCAGCAGTGACCCGGGGAGCTCCTACGAGCAGTACTTC.

The J gene is TRBJ2-5, the V gene TRBV5-1; 10 bases agree with TRBD2. Trimming took 4 bases from V and 5 from J; bases not matched to a gene: 8. The CDR3 runs to 15 residues. Looked up from germline, CDR1 is SGHRS and CDR2 is YFSETQ. The chain's CDR3 is CASSGTAGGPETQYF. The CDR3 DNA is TGCGCCAGCAGCGGAACAGCGGGAGGGCCGGAGACCCAGTACTTC.

The chain carries TRBV3-1 (or the pseudogene TRBV3-2) and TRBJ2-5; 7 bases match TRBD1. V gave up 8 bases and J gave up 5 bases; unmatched junction bases: 11. The CDR3 is 14 amino acids. CDR1 and CDR2 (germline): LGHDT, YNNKEL (reference sequence). The CDR3 DNA reads as TGTGCCAGCTTACCACTTCAGGGGGAGGAGACCCAGTACTTC. Translating gives CASLPLQGEETQYF.

The chain uses TRBV24-1 and TRBJ1-5, with D possibly being TRBD1 (6 bases). The germline V gene has CDR1 KGHDR and CDR2 SFDVKD. CDR3 length: 15 amino acids. V was cut by 4 bases and J by 0 bases, with 9 bases left in between. This CDR3 is CATSDPTGSNQPQHF. The CDR3 coding sequence is TGTGCCACCAGTGACCCGACAGGTAGCAATCAGCCCCAGCATTTT.

V gene TRBV14 combines with J gene TRBJ1-1, with D possibly matching TRBD1 (6 bases). Per the germline V gene, CDR1 is SGHDN and CDR2 is FVKESK. V lost 5 bases to trimming and J lost 7 bases, with 11 bases between them. CDR3 length: 12 residues. The CDR3 here is CASSSYRVEAFF. The DNA of the CDR3 is TGTGCCAGCAGCTCTTACAGGGTTGAAGCTTTCTTT.

The chain uses TRBV7-2 and TRBJ1-2, with TRBD1 matching 8 bases. The ends lost 4 bases at V and 3 bases at J; junction bases unmatched: 7. Germline CDR1 and CDR2: SGHTA and FQGNSA. The CDR3 runs to 15 residues. DNA of the CDR3: TGTGCCAGCAGCTATGGGACAGGCACTCACTATGGCTACACCTTC. It specifies CASSYGTGTHYGYTF.

The chain employs TRBV5-1 and TRBJ1-2; TRBD1 aligns across 9 bases. This CDR3 is 12 amino acids long. CDR1 is SGHRS, CDR2 YFSETQ, per germline. J lost 6 bases, V lost 4 bases, and 1 base had no gene match. CDR3 nucleotide sequence: TGCGCCAGCAGCCGGGACAGGGATGGCTACACCTTC. Translating it yields CASSRDRDGYTF.

The chain joins TRBV15 to TRBJ2-4, with a weak D call TRBD1 (6 bases). Germline V CDR1 and CDR2: LNHNV, YYDKDF (reference sequence). The germline V and J ends were trimmed by 2 bases and 3 bases, with 17 bases remaining between them. This CDR3 has 17 residues. The CDR3 region has the DNA TGTGCCACCAGCAGACCACAGGGAGCACCCGACAAAAACATTCAGTACTTC. It translates to CATSRPQGAPDKNIQYF. Supplemented by reference TRBV15 and TRBJ2-4, the full variable domain reads DAMVIQNPRYQVTQFGKPVTLSCSQTLNHNVMYWYQQKSSQAPKLLFHYYDKDFNNEADTPDNFQSRRPNTSFCFLDIRSPGLGDTAMYLCATSRPQGAPDKNIQYFGAGTRLSVL.

Note on this clone: Other DNA sequences in the sample encode the same CDR3. The gene calls are TRBV27 and TRBJ2-3; TRBD1 is a possible D gene (5 bases). The germline V gene encodes CDR1 MNHEY and CDR2 SMNVEV (reference sequence). The CDR3 spans 14 residues. Trimming took off 3 bases at V and 3 bases at J, with 10 bases between the two ends. The CDR3 DNA reads TGTGCCAGCAGTTTCCAGGGTGGTACAGATACGCAGTATTTT. This codes for CASSFQGGTDTQYF.

The chain links TRBV27 to TRBJ1-5; TRBD1 matches at 9 bases. This CDR3 is built from 15 residues. J was trimmed by 4 bases and V by 6 bases; bases with no gene match: 7. Germline V gene sequence: CDR1 MNHEY, CDR2 SMNVEV (reference sequence). In DNA, the CDR3 is TGTGCCAGCAGCCCGTCGACAGGGGGTAATCAGCCCCAGCATTTT. Residues: CASSPSTGGNQPQHF.

The V and J genes are TRBV5-1 and TRBJ2-3, with D possibly being TRBD1 (5 bases). The germline CDR1 and CDR2 sequences are SGHRS and YFSETQ. The ends were cut back, 0 bases at V and 6 bases at J, with 17 bases in the middle. The CDR3 runs 16 residues. The CDR3 is CASSLAGQGASDTQYF. The CDR3 nucleotides read TGCGCCAGCAGCTTGGCCGGGCAAGGGGCCTCGGATACGCAGTATTTT.

This rearrangement joins TRBV27 to TRBJ2-7; 9 nucleotides align to TRBD2. Germline values: CDR1 MNHEY, CDR2 SMNVEV (reference sequence). V lost 5 bases to trimming and J lost 7 bases; unmatched junction nucleotides: 12. CDR3 length equals 15 residues. CDR3 protein: CASSPGVAGAGEQYF. The CDR3 DNA is TGTGCCAGCAGTCCCGGGGTAGCGGGAGCGGGGGAGCAGTACTTC.

This chain links TRBV5-1 with TRBJ2-7; 10 nucleotides match TRBD2. V shed 4 bases and J 3 bases; nucleotides not matched to a gene: 7. This CDR3 is built from 15 residues. CDR1 SGHRS and CDR2 YFSETQ come from the germline V gene. CDR3 DNA: TGCGCCAGCAGCATCCGGACTAGCGGATACTACGAGCAGTACTTC. This translates into CASSIRTSGYYEQYF.

The genes are TRBV27 and TRBJ1-1; D remains unclear. V was pared by 7 bases and J by 4 bases, with 13 bases between. Germline assignment: CDR1 MNHEY and CDR2 SMNVEV (reference sequence). This CDR3 contains 13 residues. The CDR3 DNA follows: TGTGCCAGCACCCGAGCGGGGTCCACTGAAGCTTTCTTT. This translates into CASTRAGSTEAFF.

The chain joins TRBV27 to TRBJ2-2; D unresolved. V lost 5 bases, J lost 7 bases, and 20 bases lay in between. Germline assignment: CDR1 MNHEY and CDR2 SMNVEV (reference sequence). The CDR3 loop spans 16 amino acids. The CDR3 loop reads CASSLNAATTGGELFF. The CDR3 nucleotides are TGTGCCAGCAGTCTCAATGCGGCAACAACTGGCGGGGAGCTGTTTTTT.

V is TRBV28 and J is TRBJ1-6, with D tentatively TRBD1 (6 bases). Germline CDR1 MDHEN, CDR2 SYDVKM. The germline V and J ends were trimmed by 5 bases and 5 bases, with 19 bases remaining between them. This CDR3 has 17 amino acids. The CDR3 nucleotides are TGTGCCAGCAGTCCCCCGGGGGGCGGACTAAATAATTCACCCCTCCACTTT. It translates to CASSPPGGGLNNSPLHF.

The CDR3 nucleotides are TGTGCCAGCAGCCCCAGCGGGAGCTCGAACACCGGGGAGCTGTTTTTT. Translated: CASSPSGSSNTGELFF. The chain couples TRBV7-2 to TRBJ2-2; 8 bases line up with TRBD2. The V and J ends lost 5 bases and 0 bases, in that order; junction bases with no gene match: 5. The length of the CDR3 is 16 residues. Germline CDR1 SGHTA, CDR2 FQGNSA.

This clone was detected only a few times. The rearrangement links TRBV4-3 to TRBJ2-3; possibly TRBD1 for D (5 bases). Per germline, CDR1 LGHNA and CDR2 YSLEER. Trimming removed 0 bases from V and 6 bases from J, with 16 bases in between. There are 16 residues in the CDR3. The CDR3, as DNA: TGCGCCAGCAGCCAAGAAGGGGCCACAGCACGCGATACGCAGTATTTT. Amino acid sequence: CASSQEGATARDTQYF.